The rows below give T cell receptor beta chains drawn from one sample of a study of control samples from healthy donors and cancer patients. Sequencing was performed with immunoSEQ multiplex PCR; in TCRdb, only in-frame clones are kept and a portion is missing. The sample has about 130,000 clones, 85% to 95% seen once. Source material: PBMCs. Source of these receptors: a man aged 50-60 years with head and neck cancer. CDR3s include the opening cysteine and the closing phenylalanine or tryptophan. Fields, in order: D gene, J gene, clone size, V gene, CDR3 DNA, CDR3 protein. D genes are given only for firm matches. Expanded clones are given a class, and other clones once, few, many or no size at all.

>TRBD2|TRBJ2-1|NA|TRBV20-1
TGCAGTGCTGGACTAGCCGAGCAGTTCTTC
CSAGLAEQFF
>TRBD1|TRBJ1-4|NA|TRBV12-5
TGTGCTAGTGGACAGGACAGGGGCGAAGGTTGGTGGGGTGAAAAACTGTTTTTT
CASGQDRGEGWWGEKLFF
>NA|TRBJ1-2|NA|TRBV12-3/TRBV12-4
TGTGCCAGCAGGTGGACTTTCGGCTACACCTTC
CASRWTFGYTF
>TRBD1|TRBJ1-1|once|TRBV30
TGTGCCTGGAACAACAGGGGCACTGAAGCTTTCTTT
CAWNNRGTEAFF
>NA|TRBJ2-3|NA|TRBV27
TGTGCCAGCAGACGCACAGATACGCAGTATTTT
CASRRTDTQYF
>NA|TRBJ2-2|NA|TRBV19
TGTGCCAGTAGCCCCGTGGAGGGATTGAACACCGGGGAGCTGTTTTTT
CASSPVEGLNTGELFF
>TRBD2|TRBJ2-2|NA|TRBV6-6
TGTGCCAGCAGTCCCCTCCCTTGGTATAGCGGGGGGGCCATGAGAAGCACCGGGGAGCTGTTTTTT
CASSPLPWYSGGAMRSTGELFF
>NA|TRBJ2-5|NA|TRBV3-1/TRBV3-2
TGTGCCAGCAGCCCCTCGCGGCGAGGGTCCAAAGAGACCCAGTACTTC
CASSPSRRGSKETQYF
>TRBD2|TRBJ2-2|NA|TRBV19
TGTGCCAGTAGTATGGGACTAGCGGGGGCTGGCGTAACCGGGGAGCTGTTTTTT
CASSMGLAGAGVTGELFF
>NA|TRBJ1-3|NA|TRBV7-8
TGTGCCAGCAGCTTATCTGGAAACACCATATATTTT
CASSLSGNTIYF
>NA|TRBJ2-7|NA|TRBV6-5
TGTGCCAGCACCCTCGGGAAGGGAGGACTCTACGAGCAGTACTTC
CASTLGKGGLYEQYF
>NA|TRBJ1-5|NA|TRBV23-1
TGCGCCAGCAGTCAGAGACAGGAGTATAGCAATCAGCCCCAGCATTTT
CASSQRQEYSNQPQHF
>NA|TRBJ2-2|NA|TRBV21-1
TGTGCCAGCAGCACACTGGACACCCCCTCAGGAGCTGTTTTT
CASSTLDTPSGAVF
>NA|TRBJ1-3|NA|TRBV28
TGTGCCAGCACTCGTCGGACTAGCTCTGGAAACACCATATATTTT
CASTRRTSSGNTIYF
>TRBD1|TRBJ2-7|NA|TRBV7-9
TGTGCCAGCAGCCCCCGGACAGGTTGGAAGTACTTC
CASSPRTGWKYF
>NA|TRBJ2-5|NA|TRBV28
TGTGCCAGCAGTTCCACAGGGGCGGGGGAGACCCAGTACTTC
CASSSTGAGETQYF
>NA|TRBJ1-6|NA|TRBV4-3
TGCGCCAGCAGCCAAGGAACTTGGGGGGCGGCAGGGGCATGGCCCCTCCACTTT
CASSQGTWGAAGAWPLHF
>TRBD2|TRBJ2-1|NA|TRBV2
TGTGCCAGCAGTGGGGGACTAGCGGGGCATGAGCAGTTCTTC
CASSGGLAGHEQFF
>TRBD1|TRBJ2-5|NA|TRBV11-2
TGTGCCAGCAGATCCGGGACAGGGGGCTATTTGGAGACCCAGTACTTC
CASRSGTGGYLETQYF
>NA|TRBJ1-6|NA|TRBV7-3
TGTGCCAGCAGCCAGAACGGATATGGGAATTCACCCCTCCACTTT
CASSQNGYGNSPLHF
>TRBD1|TRBJ1-5|NA|TRBV19
TGTGCCAGTAGTCGGACAGGGGGCGGGAATCAGCCCCAGCATTTT
CASSRTGGGNQPQHF
>TRBD1|TRBJ2-1|NA|TRBV19
TGTGCCAGTAGTATAGCGAGGGGACAGGGGGCCGGAAACAATGAGCAGTTCTTC
CASSIARGQGAGNNEQFF
>NA|TRBJ1-6|once|TRBV30
TGTGCCTGGAGAGTCGGCCAGGGTAGTACACCCCTCCACTTT
CAWRVGQGSTPLHF
>TRBD1|TRBJ1-1|NA|TRBV28
TGTGCCAGCAGGTTCCCTGACAGGGGAGACACTGAAGCTTTCTTT
CASRFPDRGDTEAFF
>NA|TRBJ1-5|once|TRBV7-2
TGTGCCAGCAGCTTTACGACGCGTCAGCCCCAGCATTTT
CASSFTTRQPQHF
>NA|TRBJ1-3|NA|TRBV13
TGTGCCAGCAGCCGGGGGGGAATATCTGGAAACACCATATATTTT
CASSRGGISGNTIYF
>NA|TRBJ2-7|NA|TRBV27
TGTGCCAGCAAAGGGGGCGGGATTTACGAGCAGTACTTC
CASKGGGIYEQYF
>NA|TRBJ2-7|NA|TRBV6-5
TGTGCCAGCAGTTTATCCCGGTGGAGCGAGCAGTACTTC
CASSLSRWSEQYF